This T cell receptor beta chain was profiled in a study of cytomegalovirus exposure and HLA in healthy donors. At the level of the study: Genotyping of hundreds of donors showed that around 81% belonged to the Caucasian-associated ancestry cluster.

This CDR3 region has 15 residues. Trimming removed 4 bases at V and 0 bases at J, with 11 bases between. Germline V gene sequence: CDR1 SGHRS, CDR2 YFSETQ. PCR primers comprised 60 Vbeta and 13 Jbeta primers. TCRdb keeps only in-frame clones here, not all; method: immunoSEQ multiplex PCR. The sample yields 160,000 or so clones, 60% to 80% seen once. The receptor was isolated from a man aged 50 to 59 in good health and CMV-seropositive. Sequencing input: PBMCs. This chain uses TRBV5-1 with TRBJ1-3; D is possibly TRBD1 (6 bases). DNA for the CDR3: TGCGCCAGCAGCGACGACAGGAACTCTGGAAACACCATATATTTT. This encodes CASSDDRNSGNTIYF. The entire variable domain, with the rest obtained from reference TRBV5-1 and TRBJ1-3, is as follows: KAGVTQTPRYLIKTRGQQVTLSCSPISGHRSVSWYQQTPGQGLQFLFEYFSETQRNKGNFPGRFSGRQFSNSRSEMNVSTLELGDSALYLCASSDDRNSGNTIYFGEGSWLTVV.